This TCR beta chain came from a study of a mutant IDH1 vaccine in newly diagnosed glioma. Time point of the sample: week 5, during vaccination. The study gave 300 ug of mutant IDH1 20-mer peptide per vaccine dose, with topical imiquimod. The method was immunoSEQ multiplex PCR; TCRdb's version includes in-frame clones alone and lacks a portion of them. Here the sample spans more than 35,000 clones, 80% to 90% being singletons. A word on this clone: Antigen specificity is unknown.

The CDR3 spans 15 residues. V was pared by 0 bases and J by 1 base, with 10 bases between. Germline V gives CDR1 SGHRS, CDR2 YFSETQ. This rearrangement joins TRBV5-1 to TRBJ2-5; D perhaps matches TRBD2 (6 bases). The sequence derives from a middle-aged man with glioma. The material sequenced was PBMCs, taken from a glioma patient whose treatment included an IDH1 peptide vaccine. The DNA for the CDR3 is TGCGCCAGCAGCTTGGTCCCCGGGGGCCAAGAGACCCAGTACTTC. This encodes CASSLVPGGQETQYF.